Shown below are 9 T cell receptor beta chains from a single sample sequenced in a study of blood T cell repertoires in COVID-19. Clones were read by immunoSEQ multiplex PCR, and TCRdb kept only the in-frame ones, dropping some. The data hold 200,000 to 250,000 clones, with over 80% observed a single time. Sequencing used peripheral blood. The receptors originated from a man aged 25-40 years with COVID-19, enrolled during active disease.

The chain recombines TRBV7-2 with TRBJ2-2; the D gene is possibly TRBD1 (5 bases). Between the trimmed V and J ends, which lost 7 bases and 12 bases, there was a span of 21 bases. Germline CDR1 SGHTA, CDR2 FQGNSA. CDR3 size: 14 residues. The CDR3 DNA sequence: TGTGCCAGCAACGACCAACTCCAGGGTCGGAAGCTGTTTTTT. It translates to CASNDQLQGRKLFF.

The gene calls are TRBV9 and TRBJ2-7, with TRBD1 matching 9 bases. CDR3 length equals 15 residues. V was pared by 0 bases and J by 2 bases, with 3 bases of the junction left unmatched. Germline V gene sequence: CDR1 SGDLS, CDR2 YYNGEE. CDR3 residues: CASSVGGTGPYEQYF. The CDR3 DNA reads TGTGCCAGCAGCGTAGGGGGGACAGGGCCCTACGAGCAGTACTTC.

V usage is TRBV5-1 and J usage is TRBJ2-2; the D gene is possibly TRBD1 (5 bases). The CDR3 is 15 amino acids. Germline values: CDR1 SGHRS, CDR2 YFSETQ. Between the trimmed V and J ends, which lost 2 bases and 2 bases, there was a span of 10 bases. The CDR3 loop is CASSLSRANTGELFF. The CDR3 DNA is TGCGCCAGCAGCTTATCCAGGGCTAACACCGGGGAGCTGTTTTTT.

This rearrangement joins TRBV6-2 or TRBV6-3 to TRBJ1-1, with D perhaps matching TRBD1 (6 bases). This CDR3 spans 14 amino acids. Trimming shortened V by 3 bases and J by 1 base, and 9 bases separated the two germline ends. CDR1 is MNHEY and CDR2 is SVGEGT in the germline V gene. DNA of the CDR3: TGTGCCAGCAGTTATAAAGGGGGGAACACTGAAGCTTTCTTT. Translation gives CASSYKGGNTEAFF.

This clone was counted many times. The chain links TRBV25-1 to TRBJ1-1, with 7 bases identical to TRBD1. This CDR3 spans 16 amino acids. CDR1 MGHDK and CDR2 SYGVNS come from the germline V gene. After removal of 4 bases from V and 2 bases from J, the junction contained 10 bases not matched to a gene. In DNA, the CDR3 is TGTGCCAGCAGTGCAATGACAGGGAAGGGTAACACTGAAGCTTTCTTT. This translates into CASSAMTGKGNTEAFF.

The chain recombines TRBV4-1 with TRBJ1-1, with D uncertain. The CDR3 has 16 amino acids. V dropped 0 bases and J dropped 1 base, with 12 bases sitting between them. The germline gives CDR1 MGHRA, CDR2 YSYEKL. For the CDR3, the DNA is TGCGCCAGCAGCCAAGACCCCCGGGGTAGGAACACTGAAGCTTTCTTT. Encoded protein: CASSQDPRGRNTEAFF.

The table lists this clone with a few counts. The chain links TRBV10-1 to TRBJ1-5, with D perhaps matching TRBD1 (6 bases). CDR3 length equals 16 residues. Trimming took off 5 bases at V and 2 bases at J, with 16 bases between the two ends. CDR1 and CDR2 (germline): WNHNN, SYGVQD (reference sequence). The CDR3 region is CASSTQAGEGNQPQHF. In nucleotides, the CDR3 is TGCGCCAGCAGTACCCAGGCAGGGGAAGGCAATCAGCCCCAGCATTTT.

V is TRBV2 and J is TRBJ1-2; D possibly corresponds to TRBD1 (5 bases). Looked up from germline, CDR1 is SNHLY and CDR2 is FYNNEI. Trimming shortened V by 7 bases and J by 2 bases, and 8 bases separated the two germline ends. The CDR3 has 12 residues. The CDR3 protein is CASTPGNYGYTF. In nucleotides, the CDR3 is TGTGCCAGCACCCCAGGGAACTATGGCTACACCTTC. Full variable domain (rest looked up from reference TRBV2 and TRBJ1-2): EPEVTQTPSHQVTQMGQEVILRCVPISNHLYFYWYRQILGQKVEFLVSFYNNEISEKSEIFDDQFSVERPDGSNFTLKIRSTKLEDSAMYFCASTPGNYGYTFGSGTRLTVV.

V usage is TRBV10-3 and J usage is TRBJ1-2; 9 nucleotides line up with TRBD1. Trimming removed 6 bases from V and 3 bases from J; junction bases left unmatched: 8. The CDR3 totals 15 residues. Germline assignment: CDR1 ENHRY and CDR2 SYGVKD. For the CDR3, the DNA is TGTGCCATCAGCCCATCCCGGGACAGGGACTATGGCTACACCTTC. Residues: CAISPSRDRDYGYTF.